This TCR beta chain was identified in a study of T cell clusters in autoimmune cytopenias. Study-wide results and limits: A dominant lymphoma-associated repertoire apparently masked the cluster-lack signature in secondary cytopenia versus chronic lymphocytic leukemia. Functional roles of the in silico T cell clusters still await experimental validation. TRB repertoire shifts in secondary cytopenia and chronic lymphocytic leukemia mostly reflected lymphoma, not autoimmunity.

TRB amplification used 250 ng of peripheral blood genomic DNA. This CDR3 spans 13 amino acids. Germline-derived CDR1 and CDR2 are GTSNPN and SVGIG (reference sequence). This clonotype is deemed medium-sized by its frequency. Its target is not known. TRB was amplified by touch-down multiplex PCR, primer pools A and B combined. TCRdb re-called the multiplex PCR reads, yielding one record per CDR3 amino acid sequence without DNA. This sample carries about 6,000 distinct CDR3 sequences, with about 20% going to the ten biggest clones. The sequence was obtained from a human donor with an autoimmune cytopenia or autoimmune hepatitis (not recorded which). The chain is built from TRBV30 and TRBJ1-2; TCRdb calls TRBD1, which cannot be checked without DNA. Sequencing used peripheral blood. CDR3 residues: CAVTGTTNYGYTF.